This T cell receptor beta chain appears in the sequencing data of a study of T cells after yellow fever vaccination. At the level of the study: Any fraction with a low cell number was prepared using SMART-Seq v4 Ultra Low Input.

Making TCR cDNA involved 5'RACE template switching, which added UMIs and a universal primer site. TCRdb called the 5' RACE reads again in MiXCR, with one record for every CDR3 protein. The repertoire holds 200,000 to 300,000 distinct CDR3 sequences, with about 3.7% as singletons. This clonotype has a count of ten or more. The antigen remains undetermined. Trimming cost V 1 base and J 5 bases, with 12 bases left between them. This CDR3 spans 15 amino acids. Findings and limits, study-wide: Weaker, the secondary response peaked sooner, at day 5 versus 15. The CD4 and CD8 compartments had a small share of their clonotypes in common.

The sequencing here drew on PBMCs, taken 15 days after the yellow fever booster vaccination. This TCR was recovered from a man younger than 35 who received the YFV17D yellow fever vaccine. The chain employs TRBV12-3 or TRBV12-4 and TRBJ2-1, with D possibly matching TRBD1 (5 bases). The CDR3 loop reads CASSLVGAKNNEQFF. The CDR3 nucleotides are TGTGCCAGCAGTTTAGTAGGGGCAAAAAACAATGAGCAGTTCTTC.